A selection of T cell receptor beta chains follows, all from one sample in a study of T cells after posttransplantation cyclophosphamide. Sequencing was performed with immunoSEQ multiplex PCR; in TCRdb, only in-frame clones are kept and a portion is missing. The table lists about 16,000 clones, around 90% of them singletons. The source was PBMCs, collected after an allogeneic stem cell transplant with a calcineurin inhibitor and methotrexate. These receptors all come from a male patient aged 50 or older who received an allogeneic stem cell transplant from an unrelated donor, was CMV-positive, and had chronic GVHD only. Some T cells may possibly be graft donor cells. Both conserved end residues are part of each CDR3. D genes are given only for firm matches. Rows give clone size only sometimes, using once, few, many, or a class for an expanded clone.

clone size	D gene	V gene	J gene	CDR3 DNA	CDR3 protein
once	NA	TRBV28	TRBJ1-2	TGTGCCAGCAGCCGACCGGCCGGGGGGCCAGGGGATCTTCGCCCCTTC	CASSRPAGGPGDLRPF
few	TRBD1	TRBV5-1	TRBJ2-1	TGCGCCAGCAGCCCACCGGGACAGGGCGGGCGTGAGCAGTTCTTC	CASSPPGQGGREQFF
NA	TRBD1	TRBV7-6	TRBJ1-3	TGTGCCAGCAGCGGAACCGGGACAGGTGTTGGCACCATATATTTT	CASSGTGTGVGTIYF
NA	TRBD2	TRBV4-2	TRBJ2-1	TGTGCCAGCAGCCCTTGGGACGAGCGGGGGGGCTACAATGAGCAGTTCTTC	CASSPWDERGGYNEQFF
NA	NA	TRBV5-6	TRBJ2-5	TGTGCCAGCAGCCCCGGGGAGGCCCGGGGTGGCCAGTACTTC	CASSPGEARGGQYF
NA	TRBD2	TRBV9	TRBJ2-3	TGTGCCAGCAGCGTCACCACTAGCGGAAACACAGATACGCAGTATTTT	CASSVTTSGNTDTQYF
NA	TRBD2	TRBV11-2	TRBJ2-7	TGTGCCAGCAGCTTAGGTGTACAGCGGGGCTTCAACGAGCAGTACTTC	CASSLGVQRGFNEQYF
NA	TRBD2	TRBV19	TRBJ2-2	TGTGCCAGTATTCTGCCTCGAGGGGTAGCGGGGAACGCAGGGGAGCTGTTTTTT	CASILPRGVAGNAGELFF
once	NA	TRBV29-1	TRBJ2-7	TGCAGCGTTGAAGTAGCGGGACAGGGCTACGAGCAGTACTTC	CSVEVAGQGYEQYF
NA	NA	TRBV6-6	TRBJ2-7	TGTGCCAGCAGTTACTCATGGGGCAACTACGAGCAGTACTTC	CASSYSWGNYEQYF
NA	TRBD1	TRBV7-9	TRBJ2-1	TGTGCCAGCAGCTTGACAGGGAGCTCCTACAATGAGCAGTTCTTC	CASSLTGSSYNEQFF
NA	TRBD1	TRBV5-6	TRBJ1-2	TGTGCCAGCATCAAAGGCCAGGGGGCGAGGTGGAACACCTTC	CASIKGQGARWNTF
NA	TRBD2	TRBV19	TRBJ2-3	TGTGCCAGTAGTAAGAGCTCGGCCGCCGGGGGGAAAGATACGCAGTATTTT	CASSKSSAAGGKDTQYF
NA	TRBD2	TRBV9	TRBJ2-6	TGTGCCAGCAGCCCCACTAGCGGTAGCTCTGGGGCCAACGTCCTGACTTTC	CASSPTSGSSGANVLTF
NA	NA	TRBV7-9	TRBJ2-7	TGTGCCAGCAGCCCCTCTAGCGAGCAGTACTTC	CASSPSSEQYF
NA	NA	TRBV18	TRBJ2-4	TGTGCCAGCTCACCCGGGGAGTACATTCAGTACTTC	CASSPGEYIQYF
NA	TRBD2	TRBV9	TRBJ2-7	TGTGCCAGCAGCGTAGGTTCTAGCGGGGGCTCCTACGAGCAGTACTTC	CASSVGSSGGSYEQYF
NA	TRBD2	TRBV9	TRBJ2-5	TGTGCCAGCAGCATGACTAGCGGAGCCCAAGAGACCCAGTACTTC	CASSMTSGAQETQYF
NA	TRBD1	TRBV9	TRBJ2-1	TGTGCCAGCAGCGTAGAGGGACAGGCCCTCAATGAGCAGTTCTTC	CASSVEGQALNEQFF
NA	NA	TRBV4-1	TRBJ2-7	TGCGCCAGCAGCCAAGAGAGAGGATACGAGCAGTACTTC	CASSQERGYEQYF
NA	TRBD1	TRBV28	TRBJ2-7	TGTGCCAGCAGTCCGGGACAGTTTCACGAGCAGTACTTC	CASSPGQFHEQYF
NA	NA	TRBV19	TRBJ2-7	TGTGCCAGTAGTATGGGAGGTTGGGCACACGAGCAGTACTTC	CASSMGGWAHEQYF
NA	NA	TRBV6-6	TRBJ1-1	TGTGCCAGCAGTTACGGCAGGGGAGGGGTCGGGGCTTTCTTT	CASSYGRGGVGAFF
NA	TRBD1	TRBV6-1	TRBJ2-7	TGTGCCAGCAGTGAAGCAGTGGCAGGGGGACGCCCGGGGTCCTACGAGCAGTACTTC	CASSEAVAGGRPGSYEQYF
NA	NA	TRBV7-9	TRBJ2-1	TGTGCCAGCAGCTCGCTTAGCGGAAGCTCCTACAATGAGCAGTTCTTC	CASSSLSGSSYNEQFF
NA	NA	TRBV21-1	TRBJ1-1	TGTGCCAGCAGCAAGACTGGTAACACTGAAGCTTTCTTT	CASSKTGNTEAFF